These 4 T cell receptor beta chains were sequenced from one sample in a study of shared clonotypes between healthy human individuals. Sequencing was performed with immunoSEQ multiplex PCR; in TCRdb, only in-frame clones are kept and a portion is missing. The table shows approximately 940,000 clones, with 76% occurring only once. What was sequenced was memory CD4+ T cells sorted from blood. Subset described: CD45RA-negative fraction. The receptors stem from a man between 18 and 35 years old in good health.

This clone showed up many times. The chain combines TRBV11-2 with TRBJ1-2; 9 nucleotides agree with TRBD1. The CDR3 is 16 residues long. Germline CDR1 reads SGHAT; CDR2 reads FQNNGV. V lost 5 bases, J lost 6 bases, and 13 bases stayed unmatched. The CDR3, as DNA: TGTGCCAGCAGCCTGGGTATGACAGGGGGAGTTGATGGCTACACCTTC. This encodes CASSLGMTGGVDGYTF.

The chain links TRBV10-2 to TRBJ2-1, with D perhaps TRBD1 or TRBD2 (7 bases each). V shed 5 bases and J shed 8 bases, with 16 bases lying between them. The germline V gene has CDR1 WSHSY and CDR2 SAAADI. The CDR3 loop spans 14 amino acids. The CDR3 DNA reads as TGCGCCAGCAGTAGACAGGGAGGGGTTGATGAGCAGTTCTTC. Protein: CASSRQGGVDEQFF.

The J gene is TRBJ2-2, the V gene TRBV27; 8 positions agree with TRBD2. The length of the CDR3 is 18 residues. With 1 base clipped from V and 4 bases from J, the junction kept 11 bases outside the gene matches. Looked up from germline, CDR1 is MNHEY and CDR2 is SMNVEV (reference sequence). The CDR3 nucleotides are TGTGCCAGCAGTTTATTGCGGCCGACCGGGAGGGGCACCGGGGAGCTGTTTTTT. This encodes CASSLLRPTGRGTGELFF.

The chain employs TRBV30 and TRBJ2-5; 15 bases fit TRBD2. The V and J ends lost 3 bases and 5 bases, in that order; junction bases with no gene match: 7. Germline CDR1 GTSNPN, CDR2 SVGIG (reference sequence). The CDR3 is 16 residues long. In nucleotides, the CDR3 is TGTGCCTGGAGCCCAGGAGGGACTAGCGGGGGGGAGACCCAGTACTTC. This codes for CAWSPGGTSGGETQYF.